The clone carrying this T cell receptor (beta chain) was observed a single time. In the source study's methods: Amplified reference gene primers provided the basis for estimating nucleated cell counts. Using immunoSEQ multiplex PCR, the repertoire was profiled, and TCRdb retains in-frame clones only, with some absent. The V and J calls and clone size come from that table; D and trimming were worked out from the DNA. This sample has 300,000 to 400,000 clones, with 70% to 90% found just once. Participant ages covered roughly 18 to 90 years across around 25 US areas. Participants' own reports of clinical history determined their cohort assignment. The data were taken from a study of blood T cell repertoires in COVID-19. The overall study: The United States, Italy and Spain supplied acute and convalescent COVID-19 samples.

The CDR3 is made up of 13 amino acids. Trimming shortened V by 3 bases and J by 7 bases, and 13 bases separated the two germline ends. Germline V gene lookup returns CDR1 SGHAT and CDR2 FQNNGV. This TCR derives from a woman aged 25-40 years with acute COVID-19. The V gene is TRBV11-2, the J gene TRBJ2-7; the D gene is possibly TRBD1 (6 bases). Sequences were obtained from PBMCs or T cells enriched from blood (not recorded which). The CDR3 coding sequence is TGTGCCAGCAGCTTCGGCAGGGGTCCAGAGCAGTACTTC. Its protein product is CASSFGRGPEQYF.